This entry describes one T cell receptor (beta chain). This record comes from a study of T and B cells in COVID-19 patients. Trimming took 2 bases from V and 4 from J, leaving 17 bases between them. CDR3 size: 16 residues. Germline V lookup: CDR1 MNHEY, CDR2 SVGEGT. TRB rearrangements were amplified by multiplex PCR with BIOMED2 TRB-A/B primers. A single record per CDR3 protein comes from TCRdb applying MiXCR to the multiplex PCR reads. The sample contains about 23,000 distinct CDR3 sequences, over 25% of which appear only once. From blood, about 240-550 ng of genomic DNA served as TRB template. Sequenced: blood. The source is a human donor who had recovered from COVID-19. The V call is TRBV6-2 or TRBV6-3, the J call TRBJ1-2, with D maybe TRBD1 (5 bases). The CDR3 spells CASSYVGARRFYGYTF. As DNA, the CDR3 is TGTGCCAGCAGTTACGTCGGGGCTCGACGGTTCTATGGCTACACCTTC.